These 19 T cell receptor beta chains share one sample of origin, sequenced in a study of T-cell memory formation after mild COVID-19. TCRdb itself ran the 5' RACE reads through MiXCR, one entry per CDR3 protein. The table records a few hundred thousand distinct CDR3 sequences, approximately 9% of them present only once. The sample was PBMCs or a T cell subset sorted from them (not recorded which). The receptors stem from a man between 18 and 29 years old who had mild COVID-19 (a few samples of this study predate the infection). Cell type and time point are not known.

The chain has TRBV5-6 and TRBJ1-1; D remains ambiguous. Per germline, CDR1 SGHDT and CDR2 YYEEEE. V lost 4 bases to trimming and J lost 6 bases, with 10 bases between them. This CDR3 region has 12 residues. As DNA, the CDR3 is TGTGCCAGCAGCGGTCAGACCCCTGAAGCTTTCTTT. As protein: CASSGQTPEAFF. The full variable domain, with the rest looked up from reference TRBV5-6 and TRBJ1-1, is DAGVTQSPTHLIKTRGQQVTLRCSPKSGHDTVSWYQQALGQGPQFIFQYYEEEERQRGNFPDRFSGHQFPNYSSELNVNALLLGDSALYLCASSGQTPEAFFGQGTRLTVV.

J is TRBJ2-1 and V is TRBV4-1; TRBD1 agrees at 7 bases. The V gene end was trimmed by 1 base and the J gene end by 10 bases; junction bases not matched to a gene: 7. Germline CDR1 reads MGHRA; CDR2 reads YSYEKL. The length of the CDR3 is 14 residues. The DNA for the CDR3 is TGCGCCAGCAGCCAAGGGGCCGGGACAGACGAGCAGTTCTTC. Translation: CASSQGAGTDEQFF.

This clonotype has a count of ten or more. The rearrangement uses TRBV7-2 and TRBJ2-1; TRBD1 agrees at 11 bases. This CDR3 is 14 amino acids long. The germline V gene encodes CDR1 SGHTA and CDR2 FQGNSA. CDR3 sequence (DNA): TGTGCGACAAGGGGACAGGGGGGAAACAATGAGCAGTTCTTC. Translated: CATRGQGGNNEQFF.

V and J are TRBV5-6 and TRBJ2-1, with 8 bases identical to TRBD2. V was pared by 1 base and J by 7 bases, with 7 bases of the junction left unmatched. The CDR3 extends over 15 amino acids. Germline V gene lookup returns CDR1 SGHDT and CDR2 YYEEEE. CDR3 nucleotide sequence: TGTGCCAGCAGCTTGTCCCCGGGGGGGCATAATGAGCAGTTCTTC. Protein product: CASSLSPGGHNEQFF.

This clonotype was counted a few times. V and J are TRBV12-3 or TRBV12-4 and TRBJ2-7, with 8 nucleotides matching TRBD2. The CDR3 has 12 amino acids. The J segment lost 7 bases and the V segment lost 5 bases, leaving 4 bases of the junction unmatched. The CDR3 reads CASSPGGGEQYV. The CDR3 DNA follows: TGTGCCAGCAGTCCCGGGGGGGGGGAGCAGTACGTC.

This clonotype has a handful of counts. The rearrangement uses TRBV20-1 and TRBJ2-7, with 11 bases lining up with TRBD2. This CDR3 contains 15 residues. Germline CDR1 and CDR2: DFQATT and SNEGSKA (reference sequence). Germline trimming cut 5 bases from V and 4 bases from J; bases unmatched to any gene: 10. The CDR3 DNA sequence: TGCAGTGCTGACCCTACTAGCGGGGGATCGTACGAGCAGTACTTC. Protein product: CSADPTSGGSYEQYF.

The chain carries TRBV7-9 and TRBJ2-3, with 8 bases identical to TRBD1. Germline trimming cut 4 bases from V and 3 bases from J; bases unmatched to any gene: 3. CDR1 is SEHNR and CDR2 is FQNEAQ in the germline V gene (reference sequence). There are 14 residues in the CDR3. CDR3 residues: CASSSRQGTDTQYF. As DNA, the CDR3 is TGTGCCAGCAGCTCTCGACAGGGGACAGATACGCAGTATTTT.

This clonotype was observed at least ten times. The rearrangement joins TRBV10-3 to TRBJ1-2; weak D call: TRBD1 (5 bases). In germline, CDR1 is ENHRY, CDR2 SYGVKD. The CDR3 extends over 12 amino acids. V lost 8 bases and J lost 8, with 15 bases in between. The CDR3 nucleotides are TGTGCCATCCGCGTTGGGGGAAGCGGCTACACCTTC. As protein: CAIRVGGSGYTF.

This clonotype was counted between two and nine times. The CDR3 here is CSVRGNTEAFF. In nucleotides, the CDR3 is TGCAGCGTTAGAGGGAACACTGAAGCTTTCTTT. The chain is built from TRBV29-1 and TRBJ1-1; D remains ambiguous. CDR3 length equals 11 residues. Germline loops: CDR1 SQVTM, CDR2 ANQGSEA. The V and J ends lost 5 bases and 1 base respectively, with 5 bases between them.

CDR3 coding DNA: TGCGCCAGCAGCCAAGATACGATTAACTATGGCTACACCTTC. This sequence encodes CASSQDTINYGYTF. V is TRBV4-3 and J is TRBJ1-2; D unclear. The CDR3 loop spans 14 amino acids. Trimming took 0 bases from V and 1 from J, leaving 6 bases between them. Germline V gene sequence: CDR1 LGHNA, CDR2 YSLEER.

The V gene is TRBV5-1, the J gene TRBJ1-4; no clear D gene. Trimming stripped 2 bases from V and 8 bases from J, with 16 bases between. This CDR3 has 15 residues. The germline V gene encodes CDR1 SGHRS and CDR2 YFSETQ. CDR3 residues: CASSLGGSQGEKLFF. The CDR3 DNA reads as TGCGCCAGCAGCTTAGGTGGCAGCCAAGGAGAAAAACTGTTTTTT. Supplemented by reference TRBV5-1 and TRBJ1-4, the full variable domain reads KAGVTQTPRYLIKTRGQQVTLSCSPISGHRSVSWYQQTPGQGLQFLFEYFSETQRNKGNFPGRFSGRQFSNSRSEMNVSTLELGDSALYLCASSLGGSQGEKLFFGSGTQLSVL.

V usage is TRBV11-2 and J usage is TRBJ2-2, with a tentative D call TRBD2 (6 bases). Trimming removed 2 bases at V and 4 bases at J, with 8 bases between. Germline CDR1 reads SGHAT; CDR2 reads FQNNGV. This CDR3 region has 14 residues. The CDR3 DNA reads TGTGCCAGCAGCTTAACCGGGAGCACCGGGGAGCTGTTTTTT. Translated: CASSLTGSTGELFF. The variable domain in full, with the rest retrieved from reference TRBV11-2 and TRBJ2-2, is EAGVAQSPRYKIIEKRQSVAFWCNPISGHATLYWYQQILGQGPKLLIQFQNNGVVDDSQLPKDRFSAERLKGVDSTLKIQPAKLEDSAVYLCASSLTGSTGELFFGEGSRLTVL.

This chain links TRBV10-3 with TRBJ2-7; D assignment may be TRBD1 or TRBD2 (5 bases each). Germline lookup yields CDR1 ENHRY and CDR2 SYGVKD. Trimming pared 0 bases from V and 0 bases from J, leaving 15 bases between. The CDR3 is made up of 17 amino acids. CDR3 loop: CAISESPGRGRSYEQYV. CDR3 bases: TGTGCCATCAGTGAGTCTCCCGGCCGGGGCCGCTCCTACGAGCAGTACGTC.

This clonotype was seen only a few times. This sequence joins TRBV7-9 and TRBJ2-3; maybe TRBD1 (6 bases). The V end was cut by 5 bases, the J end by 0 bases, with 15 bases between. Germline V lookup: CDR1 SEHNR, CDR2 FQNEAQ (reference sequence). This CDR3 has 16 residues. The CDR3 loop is CASSQPPGASTDTQYF. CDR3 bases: TGTGCCAGCAGCCAGCCACCAGGGGCTAGCACAGATACGCAGTATTTT.

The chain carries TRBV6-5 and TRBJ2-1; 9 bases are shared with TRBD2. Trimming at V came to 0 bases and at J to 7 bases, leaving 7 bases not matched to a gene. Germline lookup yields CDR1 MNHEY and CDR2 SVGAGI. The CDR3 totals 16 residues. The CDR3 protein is CASSYSWLAGSNEQFF. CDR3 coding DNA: TGTGCCAGCAGTTACTCGTGGCTAGCGGGGAGTAATGAGCAGTTCTTC.

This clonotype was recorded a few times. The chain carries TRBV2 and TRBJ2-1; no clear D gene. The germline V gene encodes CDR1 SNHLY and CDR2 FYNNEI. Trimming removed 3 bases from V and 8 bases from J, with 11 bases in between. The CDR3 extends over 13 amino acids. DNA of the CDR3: TGTGCCAGCAGTGATCGGGTAATTTATGAGCAGTTCTTC. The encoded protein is CASSDRVIYEQFF.

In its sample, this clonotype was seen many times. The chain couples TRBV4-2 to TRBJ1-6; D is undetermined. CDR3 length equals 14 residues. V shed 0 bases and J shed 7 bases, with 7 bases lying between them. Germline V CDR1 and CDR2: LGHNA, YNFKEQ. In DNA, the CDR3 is TGTGCCAGCAGCCAAGACGGGGAAAATTCACCCCTCCACTTT. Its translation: CASSQDGENSPLHF.

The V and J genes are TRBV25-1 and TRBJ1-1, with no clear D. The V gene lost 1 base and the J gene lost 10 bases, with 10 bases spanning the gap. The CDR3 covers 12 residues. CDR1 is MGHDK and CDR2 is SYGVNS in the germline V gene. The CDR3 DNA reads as TGTGCCAGCAGTGAATTTCCTGGCGCAGCTTTCTTT. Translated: CASSEFPGAAFF.

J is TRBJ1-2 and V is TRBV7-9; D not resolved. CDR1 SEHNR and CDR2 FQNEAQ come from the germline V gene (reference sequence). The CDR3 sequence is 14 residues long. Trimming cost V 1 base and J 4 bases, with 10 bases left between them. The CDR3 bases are TGTGCCAGCAGCTTAGGCCCGAACCTCTATGGCTACACCTTC. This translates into CASSLGPNLYGYTF.